The clone carrying this T cell receptor beta chain was picked up many times. This sample is drawn from a study of blood T cell repertoires in COVID-19. Trimming cost V 0 bases and J 0 bases, with 9 bases left between them. This CDR3 is 16 amino acids long. Germline V gives CDR1 SGHRS, CDR2 YFSETQ. Sequenced by immunoSEQ multiplex PCR; TCRdb stores in-frame clones only, minus some. The data hold approximately 110,000 clones, with about two thirds observed a single time. This sequence was found in a human donor with acute or convalescent COVID-19. The donor label of this sample is uncertain. Material: peripheral blood. V gene TRBV5-1 combines with J gene TRBJ1-4; weak D call: TRBD1 (5 bases). The CDR3 nucleotides are TGCGCCAGCAGCTTGGTAGGGGTTACAACTAATGAAAAACTGTTTTTT. This encodes CASSLVGVTTNEKLFF.